This T cell receptor (beta chain) was recorded in a study of PD-L1 blockade in urothelial cancer. Overall study: Investigators checked blood 3 weeks (second dose) and 6 weeks after treatment start.

Added to each PCR by spiking were synthetic TCR analog templates. Assay: immunoSEQ multiplex PCR; the TCRdb copy retains only in-frame clones and omits some. Of approximately 88,000 clones in the sample, 80% to 85% are singletons; the top ten hold 2% to 2.5%. Per germline, CDR1 SQVTM and CDR2 ANQGSEA. The CDR3 sequence is 14 residues long. V was clipped by 7 bases and J by 6 bases; unmatched bases: 8. Time point noted: pretreatment peripheral blood. The source was PBMCs, collected around atezolizumab (anti-PD-L1) treatment. This receptor was identified in a man between 60 and 75 years old with urothelial cancer. The chain combines TRBV29-1 with TRBJ2-3, with 12 bases matching TRBD2. CDR3 sequence reads: CSGKTSGSSDTQYF. The CDR3 DNA is TGCAGCGGGAAGACTAGCGGGAGTAGCGATACGCAGTATTTT.